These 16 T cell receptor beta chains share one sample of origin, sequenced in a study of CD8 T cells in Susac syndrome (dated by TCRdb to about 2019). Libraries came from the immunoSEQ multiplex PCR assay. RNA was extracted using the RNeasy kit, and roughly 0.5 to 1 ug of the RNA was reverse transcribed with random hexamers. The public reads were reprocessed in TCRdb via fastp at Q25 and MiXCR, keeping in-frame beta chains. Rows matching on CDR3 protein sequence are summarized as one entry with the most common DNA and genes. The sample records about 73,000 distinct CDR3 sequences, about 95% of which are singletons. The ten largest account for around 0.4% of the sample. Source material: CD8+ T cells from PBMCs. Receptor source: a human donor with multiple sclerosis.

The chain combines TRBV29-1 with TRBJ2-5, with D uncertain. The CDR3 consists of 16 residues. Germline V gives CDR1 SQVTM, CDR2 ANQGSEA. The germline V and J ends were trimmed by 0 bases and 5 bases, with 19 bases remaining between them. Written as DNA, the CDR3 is TGCAGCGTTGAAGAAGGTGCAGGTTTGAATGGGGAGACCCAGTACTTC. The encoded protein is CSVEEGAGLNGETQYF.

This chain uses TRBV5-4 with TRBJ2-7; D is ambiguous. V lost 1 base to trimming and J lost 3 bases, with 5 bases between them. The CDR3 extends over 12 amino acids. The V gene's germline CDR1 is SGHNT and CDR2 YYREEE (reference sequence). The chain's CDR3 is CASSLTNYEQYF. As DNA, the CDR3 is TGTGCCAGCAGCTTGACAAACTACGAGCAGTACTTC.

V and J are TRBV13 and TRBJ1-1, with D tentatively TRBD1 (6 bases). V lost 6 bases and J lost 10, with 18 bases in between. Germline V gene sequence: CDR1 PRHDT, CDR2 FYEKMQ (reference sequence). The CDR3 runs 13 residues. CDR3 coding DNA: TGTGCCAGCAGTTCGGGACTCTCACAGGGAGCTTTCTTT. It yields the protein CASSSGLSQGAFF.

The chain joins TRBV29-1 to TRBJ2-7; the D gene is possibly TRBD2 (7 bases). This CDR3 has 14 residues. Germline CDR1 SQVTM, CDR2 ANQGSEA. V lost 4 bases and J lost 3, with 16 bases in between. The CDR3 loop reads CSVALGGAGYEQYF. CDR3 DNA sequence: TGCAGCGTTGCTCTAGGGGGGGCGGGCTACGAGCAGTACTTC.

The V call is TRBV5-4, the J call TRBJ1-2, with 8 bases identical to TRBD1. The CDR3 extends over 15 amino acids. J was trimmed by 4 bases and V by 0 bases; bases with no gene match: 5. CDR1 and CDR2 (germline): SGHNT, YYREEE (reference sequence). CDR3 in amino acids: CASSLGTGNGYGYTF. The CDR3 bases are TGTGCCAGCAGCTTGGGGACAGGGAACGGCTATGGCTACACCTTC.

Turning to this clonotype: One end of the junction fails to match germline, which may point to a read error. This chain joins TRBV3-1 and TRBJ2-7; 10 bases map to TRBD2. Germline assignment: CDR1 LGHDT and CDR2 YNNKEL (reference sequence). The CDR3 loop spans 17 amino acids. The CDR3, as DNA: TGTGCCAGCAGCCCCGCTAGCGGGAGAAATTTCCCCTACGAGCAGCACTTC. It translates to CASSPASGRNFPYEQHF.

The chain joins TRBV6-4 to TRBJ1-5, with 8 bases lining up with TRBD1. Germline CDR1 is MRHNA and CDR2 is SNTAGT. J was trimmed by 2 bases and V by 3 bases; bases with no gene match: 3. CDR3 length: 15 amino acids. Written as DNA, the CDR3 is TGTGCCAGCAGTGAGACAGGGGAGGGCAATCAGCCCCAGCATTTT. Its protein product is CASSETGEGNQPQHF.

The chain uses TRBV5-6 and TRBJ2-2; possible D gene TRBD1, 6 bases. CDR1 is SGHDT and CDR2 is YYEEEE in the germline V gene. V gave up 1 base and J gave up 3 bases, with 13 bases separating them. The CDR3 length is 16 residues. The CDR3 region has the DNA TGTGCCAGCAGCTTGTTTTGGGGGCAGGACACCGGGGAGCTGTTTTTT. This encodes CASSLFWGQDTGELFF.

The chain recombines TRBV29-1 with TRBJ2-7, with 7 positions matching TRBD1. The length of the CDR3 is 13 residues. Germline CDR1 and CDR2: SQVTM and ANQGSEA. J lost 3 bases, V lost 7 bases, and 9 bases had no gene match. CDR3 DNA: TGCAGCGCTCGCCTGAGGGACAGCTACGAGCAGTACTTC. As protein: CSARLRDSYEQYF.

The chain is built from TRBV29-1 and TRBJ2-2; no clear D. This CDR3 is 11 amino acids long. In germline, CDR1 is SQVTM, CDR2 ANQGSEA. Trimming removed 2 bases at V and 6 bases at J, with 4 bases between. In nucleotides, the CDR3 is TGCAGCGTTGAAAGGTCCGGGGAGCTGTTTTTT. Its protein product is CSVERSGELFF.

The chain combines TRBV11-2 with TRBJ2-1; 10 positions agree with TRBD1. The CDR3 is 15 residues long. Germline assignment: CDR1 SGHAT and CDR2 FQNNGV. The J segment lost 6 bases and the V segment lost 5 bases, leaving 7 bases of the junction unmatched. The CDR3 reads CASSPGTGDGNEQFF. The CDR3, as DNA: TGTGCCAGCAGCCCGGGGACAGGGGATGGCAATGAGCAGTTCTTC.

This chain's CDR3 is CASSQVGRGLETQYF. DNA of the CDR3: TGTGCCAGCAGCCAAGTAGGCAGGGGGTTGGAGACCCAGTACTTC. J is TRBJ2-5 and V is TRBV3-1, with 7 bases identical to TRBD1. V was pared by 1 base and J by 5 bases, with 7 bases of the junction left unmatched. The V gene's germline CDR1 is LGHDT and CDR2 YNNKEL (reference sequence). The length of the CDR3 is 15 residues.

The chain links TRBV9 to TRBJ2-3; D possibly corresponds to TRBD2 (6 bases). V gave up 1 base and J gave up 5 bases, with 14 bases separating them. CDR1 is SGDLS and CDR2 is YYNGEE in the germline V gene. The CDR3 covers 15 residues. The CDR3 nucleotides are TGTGCCAGCAGCGTATCTCCGGAGGGGCTAGATACGCAGTATTTT. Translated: CASSVSPEGLDTQYF.

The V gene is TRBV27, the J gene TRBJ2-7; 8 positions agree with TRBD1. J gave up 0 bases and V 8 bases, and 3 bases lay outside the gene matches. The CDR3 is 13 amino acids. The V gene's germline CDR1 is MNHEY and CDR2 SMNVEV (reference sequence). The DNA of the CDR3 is TGTGCCAGCTCGGGACAGGACTCCTACGAGCAGTACTTC. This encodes CASSGQDSYEQYF.

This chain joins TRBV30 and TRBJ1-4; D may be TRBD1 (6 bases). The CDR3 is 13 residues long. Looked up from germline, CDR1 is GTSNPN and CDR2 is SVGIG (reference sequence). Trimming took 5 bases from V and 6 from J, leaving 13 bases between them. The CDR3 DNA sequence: TGTGCCTGGGGCGACAGGTCCGATGAAAAACTGTTTTTT. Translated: CAWGDRSDEKLFF.

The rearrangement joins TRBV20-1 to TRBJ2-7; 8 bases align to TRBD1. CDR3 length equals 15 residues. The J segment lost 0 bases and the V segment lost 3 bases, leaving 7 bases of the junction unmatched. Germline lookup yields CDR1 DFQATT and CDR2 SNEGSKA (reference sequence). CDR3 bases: TGCAGTGCTAGGAGCCGGGACAGGTTCTCCTACGAGCAGTACTTC. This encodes CSARSRDRFSYEQYF.